Presented here are 7 T cell receptor beta chains from one specimen sequenced in a study of Tregs in tolerant kidney transplant recipients. Only in-frame clones appear in the TCRdb table, and some are missing; sequencing was by immunoSEQ multiplex PCR. This sample has 85,000 to 90,000 clones, with around nine tenths found just once. Sequencing input: CD8+ T cells from blood. The receptors come from a human donor in good health.

This clone was picked up one time. This chain links TRBV7-9 with TRBJ2-5, with 10 positions matching TRBD2. The V and J ends lost 0 bases and 4 bases, in that order; junction bases with no gene match: 5. The CDR3 loop spans 16 amino acids. The V gene's germline CDR1 is SEHNR and CDR2 FQNEAQ (reference sequence). The CDR3 DNA reads as TGTGCCAGCAGCTTAGCTGAGCGGGGGGGCCGAGAGACCCAGTACTTC. Its translation: CASSLAERGGRETQYF.

The chain carries TRBV7-9 and TRBJ2-3; 7 positions agree with TRBD2. The CDR3 has 15 residues. After removal of 4 bases from V and 5 bases from J, the junction contained 9 bases not matched to a gene. Per the germline V gene, CDR1 is SEHNR and CDR2 is FQNEAQ (reference sequence). Here the CDR3 DNA reads TGTGCCAGCAGCTCCCCAGCGGGGTTAGAAGATACGCAGTATTTT. Translated, it gives CASSSPAGLEDTQYF. Full variable domain (rest looked up from reference TRBV7-9 and TRBJ2-3): DTGVSQNPRHKITKRGQNVTFRCDPISEHNRLYWYRQTLGQGPEFLTYFQNEAQLEKSRLLSDRFSAERPKGSFSTLEIQRTEQGDSAMYLCASSSPAGLEDTQYFGPGTRLTVL.

This clone is a singleton in its sample. The chain recombines TRBV10-2 with TRBJ2-7, with 8 positions matching TRBD1. V gave up 6 bases and J gave up 4 bases; unmatched junction bases: 8. CDR1 WSHSY and CDR2 SAAADI come from the germline V gene. The CDR3 totals 14 residues. The chain's CDR3 is CASRLTGEGYEQYF. The CDR3 region has the DNA TGCGCCAGCAGGTTGACAGGGGAAGGGTACGAGCAGTACTTC.

J is TRBJ1-1 and V is TRBV5-6, with 8 bases identical to TRBD1. The length of the CDR3 is 12 residues. V was pared by 2 bases and J by 8 bases, with 2 bases of the junction left unmatched. Germline V lookup: CDR1 SGHDT, CDR2 YYEEEE. CDR3 region: CASSLDRGEAFF. DNA for the CDR3: TGTGCCAGCAGCTTAGACAGGGGAGAAGCTTTCTTT.

The chain uses TRBV6-6 and TRBJ2-1; 13 bases agree with TRBD2. The CDR3 extends over 15 amino acids. Germline V gene data show CDR1 as MNHNY and CDR2 as SVGAGI (reference sequence). V lost 6 bases and J lost 10; bases outside the gene matches: 9. The CDR3 bases are TGTGCCAGCAGCTACGGACTAGCGGGAGTGGAGGAGCAGTTCTTC. Its translation: CASSYGLAGVEEQFF.

The chain couples TRBV4-2 to TRBJ2-7, with TRBD2 identical over 14 bases. The CDR3 contains 16 residues. In germline, CDR1 is LGHNA, CDR2 YNFKEQ. After removal of 3 bases from V and 5 bases from J, the junction contained 6 bases not matched to a gene. Here the CDR3 DNA reads TGTGCCAGCAGCCAGGGGACTAGCGGGAGTTTAGACGAGCAGTACTTC. Translation gives CASSQGTSGSLDEQYF.

The chain carries TRBV5-5 and TRBJ1-5; D is unresolved. Germline V gene sequence: CDR1 SGHKS, CDR2 YYEKEE (reference sequence). With 0 bases removed from V and 3 bases from J, the gap between germline ends came to 10 bases. The CDR3 length is 15 residues. The CDR3: CASSLESRYNQPQHF. CDR3 nucleotide sequence: TGTGCCAGCAGCTTGGAGAGCCGCTACAATCAGCCCCAGCATTTT.